This T cell receptor (beta chain) was retrieved from a study of T cells in pancreatic ductal adenocarcinoma. General study points: The resected pancreatic cancer cohort was biased toward the minority with early-stage disease. Mean clonality was about 0.12 in tumors and about 0.07 in blood, not significantly different. Unique clonotypes were around 8-fold more numerous in blood than in tumor.

About this clone: What it binds is not known.

Selected pancreatic ductal adenocarcinoma patients had undergone surgery without neoadjuvant therapy. Measured with immunoSEQ multiplex PCR; TCRdb has only the in-frame clones, and not every one. The sample lists 97,000 or so clones, nearly 95% occurring once. The CDR3 covers 13 residues. CDR1 and CDR2 (germline): GTSNPN, SVGIG (reference sequence). V shed 4 bases, J shed 4 bases, and the junction held 5 bases outside the gene matches. The receptor's source is a human donor with pancreatic ductal adenocarcinoma. This sequence joins TRBV30 and TRBJ2-3; 7 bases map to TRBD2. The sequencing input was PBMCs. The CDR3 DNA follows: TGTGCCTGGACCCGGGAGGCCCCAGATACGCAGTATTTT. This encodes CAWTREAPDTQYF.